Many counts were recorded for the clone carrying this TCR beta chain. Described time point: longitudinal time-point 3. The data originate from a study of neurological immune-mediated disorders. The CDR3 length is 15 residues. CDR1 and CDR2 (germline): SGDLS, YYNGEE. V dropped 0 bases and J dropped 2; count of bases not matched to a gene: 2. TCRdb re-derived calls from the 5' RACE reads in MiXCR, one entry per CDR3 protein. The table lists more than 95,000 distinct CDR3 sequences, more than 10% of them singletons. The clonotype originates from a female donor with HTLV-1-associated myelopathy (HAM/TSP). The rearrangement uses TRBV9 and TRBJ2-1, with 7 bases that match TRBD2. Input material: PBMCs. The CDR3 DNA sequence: TGTGCCAGCAGCGTAGAAGCGGGGACCTACAATGAGCAGTTCTTC. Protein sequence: CASSVEAGTYNEQFF.